These 29 T cell receptor beta chains originate from one sample sequenced in a study of regulatory T cells in long-lasting Graves disease. According to the study, TCR beta libraries were built with iRepertoire HTBI primers and CDR3-region Arm-PCR. A single record per CDR3 protein comes from TCRdb applying MiXCR to the multiplex PCR reads. Seen here are under 800,000 distinct CDR3 sequences, roughly 15% observed once, and the top ten hold 15% to 20%. As for time point: newly diagnosed GD, antithyroid drugs for less than 3 months. RNA isolated from PBMCs was used to make the TCR library. The sample was also linked to a second study, of T cells in Graves' hyperthyroidism and ophthalmopathy.

The sequencing here drew on peripheral blood mononuclear cells (PBMCs), taken at new diagnosis, from a patient treated with antithyroid drugs. These receptors originate from a woman in her twenties or thirties with Graves disease.

This clonotype has at least ten counts. The chain employs TRBV30 and TRBJ1-5; 7 nucleotides line up with TRBD1. Germline-derived CDR1 and CDR2 are GTSNPN and SVGIG (reference sequence). The CDR3 runs 14 residues. V was clipped by 5 bases and J by 3 bases; unmatched bases: 7. The CDR3 sequence: CAWGRQGANQPQHF. The CDR3 DNA reads TGTGCCTGGGGGAGACAGGGTGCCAATCAGCCCCAGCATTTT. Variable domain in full (rest from reference TRBV30 and TRBJ1-5): SQTIHQWPATLVQPVGSPLSLECTVEGTSNPNLYWYRQAAGRGLQLLFYSVGIGQISSEVPQNLSASRPQDRQFILSSKKLLLSDSGFYLCAWGRQGANQPQHFGDGTRLSIL.

The chain is built from TRBV18 and TRBJ2-7; 12 nucleotides match TRBD1. J lost 7 bases, V lost 2 bases, and 12 bases had no gene match. The CDR3 loop spans 17 amino acids. From germline, CDR1 is KGHSH and CDR2 LQKENI. The CDR3 here is CASSPFRLGQGAYEQYF. CDR3 nucleotides: TGTGCCAGCTCACCATTTCGCTTGGGACAGGGGGCATATGAGCAGTACTTC.

This chain links TRBV7-2 with TRBJ2-5, with D possibly being TRBD2 (5 bases). The V and J ends lost 5 bases and 5 bases respectively, with 18 bases between them. Germline values: CDR1 SGHTA, CDR2 FQGNSA. The CDR3 has 15 amino acids. In nucleotides, the CDR3 is TGTGCCAGCAGCCCTTTCCCACTAGTCGCGGAGACCCAGTACTTC. Protein product: CASSPFPLVAETQYF.

This clonotype was seen many times. The chain carries TRBV29-1 and TRBJ2-1; TRBD1 matches 8 bases. Germline V gene data show CDR1 as SQVTM and CDR2 as ANQGSEA. This CDR3 is 14 amino acids long. V shed 1 base and J 4 bases; nucleotides not matched to a gene: 3. CDR3 sequence: CSVEGQGRYNEQFF. The CDR3 DNA is TGCAGCGTTGAAGGACAGGGGAGGTACAATGAGCAGTTCTTC.

Concerning this clonotype itself: With a much larger clone just one base away, this may be a read error. The chain recombines TRBV6-2 or TRBV6-3 with TRBJ1-5; 10 nucleotides line up with TRBD1. The CDR3 runs 16 residues. Germline lookup yields CDR1 MNHEY and CDR2 SVGEGT. CDR3 loop: CVSRGNDRGPNQPQHF. CDR3 DNA: TGTGTCAGCCGCGGGAATGACAGGGGGCCGAATCAGCCCCAGCATTTT.

Concerning this clonotype itself: A read error may be the cause here, since a much bigger clone is one base away. The chain has TRBV27 and TRBJ2-3; 14 bases match TRBD2. The germline gives CDR1 MNHEY, CDR2 SMNVEV (reference sequence). The CDR3 consists of 16 residues. V gave up 5 bases and J gave up 5 bases; unmatched junction bases: 6. CDR3 coding DNA: TGTGCCAGCAGTGACCCGGGACTAGCGGGAGAAGATACGCAGTATTTT. This encodes CASSDPGLAGEDTQYF.

This clonotype was detected a few times. The chain recombines TRBV28 with TRBJ2-5; a weak D match, TRBD1 (5 bases). V was clipped by 0 bases and J by 5 bases, with 10 bases between them. This CDR3 has 14 residues. CDR1 is MDHEN, CDR2 SYDVKM, per germline. CDR3 residues: CASSLWSGWETQYF. The CDR3 coding sequence is TGTGCCAGCAGTTTATGGTCAGGGTGGGAGACCCAGTACTTC.

The V and J genes are TRBV3-1 and TRBJ2-1, with a weak D call TRBD1 (6 bases). Per the germline V gene, CDR1 is LGHDT and CDR2 is YNNKEL (reference sequence). The CDR3 is made up of 17 amino acids. V lost 3 bases and J lost 4, with 19 bases in between. This chain's CDR3 is CASSQATGFGRYNEQFF. The CDR3 nucleotides read TGTGCCAGCAGCCAGGCTACAGGGTTCGGCCGTTACAATGAGCAGTTCTTC.

This clonotype occurred a few times. V usage is TRBV28 and J usage is TRBJ2-3; possible D gene TRBD2, 6 bases. The CDR3 sequence is 15 residues long. Between the trimmed V and J ends, which lost 2 bases and 4 bases, there was a span of 13 bases. Germline values: CDR1 MDHEN, CDR2 SYDVKM. The CDR3, as DNA: TGTGCCAGCAGTTTAGGAGGGAGTAGTGCAGATACGCAGTATTTT. Protein sequence: CASSLGGSSADTQYF.

This clonotype has a handful of counts. V is TRBV6-2 or TRBV6-3 and J is TRBJ2-1; 7 positions agree with TRBD1. The junction had 10 bases not matched to a gene; V was cut back by 3 bases and J by 14 bases. CDR3 length: 13 residues. Germline lookup yields CDR1 MNHEY and CDR2 SVGEGT. CDR3 DNA sequence: TGTGCCAGCAGTTATGGGATAGGGCAGGGGGAGTTCTTC. Protein product: CASSYGIGQGEFF.

This clonotype was found many times. The chain uses TRBV9 and TRBJ1-2, with 7 bases matching TRBD1. CDR1 is SGDLS and CDR2 is YYNGEE in the germline V gene. CDR3 length equals 16 residues. The ends lost 4 bases at V and 4 bases at J; junction bases unmatched: 13. The CDR3 spells CASSSSKRGQTYGYTF. The CDR3 DNA reads as TGTGCCAGCAGCTCCTCGAAGAGGGGGCAAACCTATGGCTACACCTTC.

This clonotype was detected only a few times. The V and J genes are TRBV20-1 and TRBJ2-1; 9 bases match TRBD2. This CDR3 is 17 amino acids long. J gave up 4 bases and V 0 bases, and 10 bases lay outside the gene matches. The germline V gene has CDR1 DFQATT and CDR2 SNEGSKA (reference sequence). The CDR3 sequence is CSARDSSGVILYNEQFF. CDR3 sequence (DNA): TGCAGTGCTAGAGATTCTAGCGGGGTTATACTTTACAATGAGCAGTTCTTC.

This clonotype was recorded at least ten times. The junction does not match germline at one end; this may be a read error. The chain links TRBV5-1 to TRBJ2-3; the match to TRBD1 covers 9 bases. The germline V gene has CDR1 SGHRS and CDR2 YFSETQ. CDR3 length: 14 amino acids. The DNA of the CDR3 is TGTGCCAGCAGCCCGGGACAGGGAACAGATACGCAGTATTTT. It specifies CASSPGQGTDTQYF. The full variable domain, completed using reference TRBV5-1 and TRBJ2-3, is KAGVTQTPRYLIKTRGQQVTLSCSPISGHRSVSWYQQTPGQGLQFLFEYFSETQRNKGNFPGRFSGRQFSNSRSEMNVSTLELGDSALYLCASSPGQGTDTQYFGPGTRLTVL.

This clonotype was found a few times. The chain uses TRBV5-1 and TRBJ1-6, with D unclear. V was pared by 4 bases and J by 8 bases, with 19 bases between. The CDR3 sequence is 16 residues long. CDR1 is SGHRS, CDR2 YFSETQ, per germline. The CDR3 coding sequence is TGCGCCAGCAGCCTCCTAAGGGTGGGTGGTGATTCACCCCTCCACTTT. Its translation is CASSLLRVGGDSPLHF.

CDR3 protein: CSVAIDVAYTF. The CDR3 DNA follows: TGCAGCGTGGCTATCGACGTAGCCTACACCTTC. V usage is TRBV29-1 and J usage is TRBJ1-2; D gene ambiguous. Germline V gene lookup returns CDR1 SQVTM and CDR2 ANQGSEA. Deletions cut 6 bases from V and 10 bases from J, with 15 bases between. The CDR3 has 11 amino acids.

A word on this clonotype: An end of the junction differs from the germline gene, which may be a read error. The chain couples TRBV11-2 to TRBJ2-7, with 10 bases matching TRBD1. Germline V lookup: CDR1 SGHAT, CDR2 FQNNGV. The CDR3 loop spans 14 amino acids. CDR3 DNA: TGTGCCGGCAGCCCCGGGACAGGGGACTACGAGCAGTACTTC. Its protein is CAGSPGTGDYEQYF.

This clonotype was observed a few times. The rearrangement joins TRBV7-8 to TRBJ2-7; TRBD2 is a possible D gene (7 bases). V lost 11 bases and J 3 bases, leaving 11 bases between the germline ends. Germline CDR1 and CDR2: SGHVS and FQNEAQ. The CDR3 extends over 11 amino acids. The CDR3: CAAGGHYEQYF. As DNA, the CDR3 is TGTGCCGCCGGGGGGCACTACGAGCAGTACTTC.

This clonotype occurred a few times. The chain combines TRBV6-1 with TRBJ1-2; 10 bases match TRBD1. J lost 8 bases, V lost 4 bases, and 10 bases had no gene match. The CDR3 spans 15 residues. CDR1 and CDR2 from the germline V gene are MNHNS and SASEGT. The CDR3 protein is CASSGQGALFRGYTF. CDR3 bases: TGTGCCAGCAGTGGACAGGGGGCTCTTTTCCGAGGCTACACCTTC.

This clonotype was recorded many times. The CDR3 DNA reads as TGTGCCAGCAAACCGGGACAGATCTACAATGAGCAGTTCTTC. Translated: CASKPGQIYNEQFF. This chain connects TRBV11-3 to TRBJ2-1; 7 bases are a match to TRBD1. Germline V gene lookup returns CDR1 SGHNT and CDR2 YENEEA. The CDR3 contains 14 residues. With V trimmed by 7 bases and J by 3 bases, 6 bases remained unmatched.

There are a few counts of this clonotype. The chain uses TRBV20-1 and TRBJ2-1, with 9 bases that match TRBD2. CDR3 length: 14 residues. The trim removed 7 bases at V and 7 bases at J, leaving 11 bases unmatched. Looked up from germline, CDR1 is DFQATT and CDR2 is SNEGSKA (reference sequence). Here the CDR3 DNA reads TGCAGTGAGGCGGGGGGTCTAGCGGGAAATGAGCAGTTCTTC. Amino acids: CSEAGGLAGNEQFF.

This sequence joins TRBV6-5 and TRBJ2-6; a weak D match, TRBD1 (6 bases). Germline-derived CDR1 and CDR2 are MNHEY and SVGAGI. The CDR3 length is 13 residues. V lost 4 bases, J lost 8 bases, and 9 bases lay in between. CDR3 nucleotide sequence: TGTGCCAGCAGTTGGGGGCAGACCAACGTCCTGACTTTC. Translated: CASSWGQTNVLTF.

This clonotype was recorded at least ten times. This sequence joins TRBV7-3 and TRBJ2-1; a possible D gene is TRBD2 (5 bases). This CDR3 region has 15 residues. CDR1 is SGHTA and CDR2 is FQGTGA in the germline V gene. Trimming took off 1 base at V and 1 base at J, with 8 bases between the two ends. This CDR3 is CASSLNVASYNEQFF. Written as DNA, the CDR3 is TGTGCCAGCAGCTTAAATGTAGCGTCCTACAATGAGCAGTTCTTC.

This clonotype was counted many times. The chain uses TRBV10-3 and TRBJ1-2; 7 nucleotides line up with TRBD1. With 3 bases clipped from V and 8 bases from J, the junction kept 12 bases outside the gene matches. This CDR3 spans 15 amino acids. CDR1 ENHRY and CDR2 SYGVKD come from the germline V gene. CDR3 sequence (DNA): TGTGCCATCAGTGAAAACTTACGACAGGGCGACGGCTACACCTTC. Residues: CAISENLRQGDGYTF.

In its sample, this clonotype was seen many times. The chain uses TRBV28 and TRBJ1-2; no clear D gene. Per the germline V gene, CDR1 is MDHEN and CDR2 is SYDVKM. Trimming took 5 bases from V and 2 from J, leaving 12 bases between them. This CDR3 has 14 amino acids. DNA of the CDR3: TGTGCCAGCAGTGAGGAAGGCGGAAACTATGGCTACACCTTC. As protein: CASSEEGGNYGYTF.

V usage is TRBV5-1 and J usage is TRBJ2-1; D is unresolved. V was shortened by 3 bases and J by 6 bases, with 13 bases between the two germline ends. In germline, CDR1 is SGHRS, CDR2 YFSETQ. The CDR3 sequence is 14 residues long. Here the CDR3 DNA reads TGCGCCAGCAGCTGGGGTTGGGGTGGCAATGAGCAGTTCTTC. Translated, it gives CASSWGWGGNEQFF.

This clonotype was seen at least ten times. The chain has TRBV6-1 and TRBJ2-7, with TRBD2 matching 11 bases. There are 15 residues in the CDR3. Trimming at V came to 7 bases and at J to 0 bases, leaving 5 bases not matched to a gene. The V gene's germline CDR1 is MNHNS and CDR2 SASEGT. This chain's CDR3 is CASTTSGRGSYEQYF. As DNA, the CDR3 is TGTGCCAGCACAACTAGCGGGAGAGGCTCCTACGAGCAGTACTTC.

This clonotype was seen repeatedly, ten times or more. This chain links TRBV3-1 with TRBJ2-5, with D unclear. V lost 1 base, J lost 6 bases, and 9 bases lay in between. The CDR3 has 13 amino acids. Germline V gives CDR1 LGHDT, CDR2 YNNKEL (reference sequence). In nucleotides, the CDR3 is TGTGCCAGCAGCCAAGGGTTATTAAAGACCCAGTACTTC. Translated, it gives CASSQGLLKTQYF.

This clonotype was counted many times. The chain carries TRBV27 and TRBJ1-1; the match to TRBD1 covers 7 bases. Trimming took 5 bases from V and 4 from J; bases not matched to a gene: 7. The CDR3 is 14 residues long. Germline-derived CDR1 and CDR2 are MNHEY and SMNVEV (reference sequence). The CDR3 is CASSPRQGGTEAFF. Written as DNA, the CDR3 is TGTGCCAGCAGTCCCCGACAGGGCGGCACTGAAGCTTTCTTT.

At least ten counts were recorded for this clonotype. V is TRBV2 and J is TRBJ2-3; D gene ambiguous. Germline loops: CDR1 SNHLY, CDR2 FYNNEI. There are 14 residues in the CDR3. Trimming cost V 8 bases and J 1 base, with 13 bases left between them. The CDR3 is CASETGRGTDTQYF. As DNA, the CDR3 is TGTGCCAGCGAAACGGGCCGCGGCACAGATACGCAGTATTTT.